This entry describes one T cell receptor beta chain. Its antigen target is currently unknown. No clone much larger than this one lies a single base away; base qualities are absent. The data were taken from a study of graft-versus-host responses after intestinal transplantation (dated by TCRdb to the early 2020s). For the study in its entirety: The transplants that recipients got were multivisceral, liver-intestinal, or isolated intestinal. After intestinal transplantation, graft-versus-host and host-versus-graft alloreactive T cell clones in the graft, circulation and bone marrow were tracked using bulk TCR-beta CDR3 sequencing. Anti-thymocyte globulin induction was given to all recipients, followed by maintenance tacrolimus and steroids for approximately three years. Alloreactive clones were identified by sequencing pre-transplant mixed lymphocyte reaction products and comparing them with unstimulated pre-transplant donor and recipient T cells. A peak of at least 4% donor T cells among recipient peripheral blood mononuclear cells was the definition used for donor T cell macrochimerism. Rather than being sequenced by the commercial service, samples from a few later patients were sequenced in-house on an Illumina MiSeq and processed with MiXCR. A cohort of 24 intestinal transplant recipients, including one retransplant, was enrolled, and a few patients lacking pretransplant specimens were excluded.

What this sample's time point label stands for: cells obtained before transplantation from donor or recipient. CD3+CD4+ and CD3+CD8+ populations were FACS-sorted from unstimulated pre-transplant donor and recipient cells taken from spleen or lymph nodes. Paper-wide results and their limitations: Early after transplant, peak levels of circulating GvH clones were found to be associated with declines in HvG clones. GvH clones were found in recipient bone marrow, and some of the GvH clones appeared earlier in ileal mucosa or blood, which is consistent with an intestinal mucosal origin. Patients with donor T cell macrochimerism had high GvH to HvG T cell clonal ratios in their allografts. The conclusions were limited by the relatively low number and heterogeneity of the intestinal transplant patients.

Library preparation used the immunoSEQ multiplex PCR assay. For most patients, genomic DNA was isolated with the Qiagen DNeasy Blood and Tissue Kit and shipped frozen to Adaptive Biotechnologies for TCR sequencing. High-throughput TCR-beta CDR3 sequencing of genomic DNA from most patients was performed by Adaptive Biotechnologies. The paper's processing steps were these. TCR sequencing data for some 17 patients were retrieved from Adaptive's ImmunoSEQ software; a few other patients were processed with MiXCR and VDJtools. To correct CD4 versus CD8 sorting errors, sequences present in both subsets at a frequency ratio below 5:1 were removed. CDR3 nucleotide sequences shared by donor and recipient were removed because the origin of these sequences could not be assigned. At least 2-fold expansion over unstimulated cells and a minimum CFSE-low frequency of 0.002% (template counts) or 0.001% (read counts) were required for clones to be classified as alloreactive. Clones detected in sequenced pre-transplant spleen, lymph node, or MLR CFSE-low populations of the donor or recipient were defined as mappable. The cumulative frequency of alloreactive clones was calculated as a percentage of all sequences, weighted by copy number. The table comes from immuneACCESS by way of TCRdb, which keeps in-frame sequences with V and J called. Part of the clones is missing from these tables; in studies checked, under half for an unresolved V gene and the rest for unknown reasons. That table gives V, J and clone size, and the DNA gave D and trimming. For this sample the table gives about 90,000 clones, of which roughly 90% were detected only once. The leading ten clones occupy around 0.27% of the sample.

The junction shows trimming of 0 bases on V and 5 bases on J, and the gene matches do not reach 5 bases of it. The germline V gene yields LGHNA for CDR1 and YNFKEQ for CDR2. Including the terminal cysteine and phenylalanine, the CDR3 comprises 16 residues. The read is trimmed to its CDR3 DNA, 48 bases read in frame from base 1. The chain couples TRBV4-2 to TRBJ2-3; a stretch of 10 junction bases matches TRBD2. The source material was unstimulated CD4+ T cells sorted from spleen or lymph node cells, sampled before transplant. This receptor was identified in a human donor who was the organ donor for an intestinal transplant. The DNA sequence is TGTGCCAGCAGCCAAGACGGGACTAGCGCCCAAGATACGCAGTATTTT. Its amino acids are CASSQDGTSAQDTQYF.